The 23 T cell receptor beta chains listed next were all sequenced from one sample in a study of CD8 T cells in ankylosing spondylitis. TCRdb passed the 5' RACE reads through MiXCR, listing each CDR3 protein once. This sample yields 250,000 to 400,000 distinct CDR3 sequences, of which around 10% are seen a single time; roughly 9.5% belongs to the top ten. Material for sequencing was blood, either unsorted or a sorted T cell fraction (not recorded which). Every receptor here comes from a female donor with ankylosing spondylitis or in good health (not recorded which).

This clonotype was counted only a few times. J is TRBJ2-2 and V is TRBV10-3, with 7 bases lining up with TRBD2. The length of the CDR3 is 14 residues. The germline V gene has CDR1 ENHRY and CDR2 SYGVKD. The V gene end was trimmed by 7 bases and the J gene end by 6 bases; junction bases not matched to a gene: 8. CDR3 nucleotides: TGTGCCATCACTCCCCAGCGGGACTCCGGGGAGCTGTTTTTT. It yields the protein CAITPQRDSGELFF.

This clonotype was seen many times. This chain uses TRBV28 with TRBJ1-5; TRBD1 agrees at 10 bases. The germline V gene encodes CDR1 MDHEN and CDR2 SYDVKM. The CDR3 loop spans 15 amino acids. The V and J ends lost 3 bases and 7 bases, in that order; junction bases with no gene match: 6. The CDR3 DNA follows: TGTGCCAGCAGTTTGACAGGGGGCGCGGGACAGCCCCAGCATTTT. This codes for CASSLTGGAGQPQHF.

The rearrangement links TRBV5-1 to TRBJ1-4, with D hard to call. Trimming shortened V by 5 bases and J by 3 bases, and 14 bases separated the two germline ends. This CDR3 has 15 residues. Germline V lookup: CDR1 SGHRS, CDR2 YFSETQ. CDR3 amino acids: CASSREGLSNEKLFF. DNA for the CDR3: TGCGCCAGCAGTCGTGAAGGGCTGTCTAATGAAAAACTGTTTTTT.

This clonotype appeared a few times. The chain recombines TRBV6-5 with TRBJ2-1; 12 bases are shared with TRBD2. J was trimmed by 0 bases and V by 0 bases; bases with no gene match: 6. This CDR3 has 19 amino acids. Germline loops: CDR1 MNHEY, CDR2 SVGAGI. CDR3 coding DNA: TGTGCCAGCAGTTACTCTGGGCTAGCGGGAGGGGTCTCCTACAATGAGCAGTTCTTC. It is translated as CASSYSGLAGGVSYNEQFF.

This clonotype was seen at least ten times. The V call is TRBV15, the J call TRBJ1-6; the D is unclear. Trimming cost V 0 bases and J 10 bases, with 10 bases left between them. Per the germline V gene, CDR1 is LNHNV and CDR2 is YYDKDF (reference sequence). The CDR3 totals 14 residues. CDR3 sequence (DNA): TGTGCCACCAGCAGAGATAACGCAGACTCACCCCTCCACTTT. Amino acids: CATSRDNADSPLHF.

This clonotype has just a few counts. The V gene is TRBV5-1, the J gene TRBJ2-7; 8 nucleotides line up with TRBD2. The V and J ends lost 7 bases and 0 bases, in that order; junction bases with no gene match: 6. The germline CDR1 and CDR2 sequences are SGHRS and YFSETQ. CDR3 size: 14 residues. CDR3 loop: CASGFSGSSYEQYF. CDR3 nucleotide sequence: TGCGCCAGCGGTTTCAGCGGGAGCTCCTACGAGCAGTACTTC.

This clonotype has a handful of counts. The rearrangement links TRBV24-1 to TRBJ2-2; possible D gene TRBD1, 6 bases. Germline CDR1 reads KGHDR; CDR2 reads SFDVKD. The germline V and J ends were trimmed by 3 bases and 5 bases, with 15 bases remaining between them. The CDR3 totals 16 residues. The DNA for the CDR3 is TGTGCCACCAGTGATAAACAGGGATATAGGACCGGGGAGCTGTTTTTT. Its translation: CATSDKQGYRTGELFF.

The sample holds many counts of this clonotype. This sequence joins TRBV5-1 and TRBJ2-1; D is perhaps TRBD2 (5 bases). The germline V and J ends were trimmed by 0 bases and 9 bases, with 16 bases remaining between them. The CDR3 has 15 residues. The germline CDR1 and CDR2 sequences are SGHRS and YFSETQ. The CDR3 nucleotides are TGCGCCAGCAGCTTGGGTCAACCCCTAGAGGGTGAGCAGTTCTTC. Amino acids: CASSLGQPLEGEQFF. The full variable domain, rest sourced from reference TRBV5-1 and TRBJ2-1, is KAGVTQTPRYLIKTRGQQVTLSCSPISGHRSVSWYQQTPGQGLQFLFEYFSETQRNKGNFPGRFSGRQFSNSRSEMNVSTLELGDSALYLCASSLGQPLEGEQFFGPGTRLTVL.

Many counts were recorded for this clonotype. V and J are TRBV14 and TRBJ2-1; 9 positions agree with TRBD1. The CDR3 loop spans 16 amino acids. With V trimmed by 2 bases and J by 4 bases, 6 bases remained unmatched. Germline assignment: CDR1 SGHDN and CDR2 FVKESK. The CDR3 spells CASSQTGTGSYNEQFF. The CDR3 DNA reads TGTGCCAGCAGCCAAACCGGGACAGGGAGTTACAATGAGCAGTTCTTC.

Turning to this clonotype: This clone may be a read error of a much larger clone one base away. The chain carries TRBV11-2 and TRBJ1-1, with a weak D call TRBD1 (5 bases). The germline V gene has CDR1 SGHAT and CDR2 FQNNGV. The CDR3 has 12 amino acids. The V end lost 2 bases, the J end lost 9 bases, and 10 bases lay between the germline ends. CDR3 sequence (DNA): TGTGCCAGCAGCTTACAGGGTATCAAAGCTTTCTTT. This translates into CASSLQGIKAFF.

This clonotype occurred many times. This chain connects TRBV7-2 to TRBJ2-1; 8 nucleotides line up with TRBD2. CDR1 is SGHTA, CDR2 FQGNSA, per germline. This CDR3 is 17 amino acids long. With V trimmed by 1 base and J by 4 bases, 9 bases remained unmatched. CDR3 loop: CASSLGQAGDGYNEQFF. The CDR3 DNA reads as TGTGCCAGCAGCTTAGGGCAAGCGGGAGATGGGTACAATGAGCAGTTCTTC.

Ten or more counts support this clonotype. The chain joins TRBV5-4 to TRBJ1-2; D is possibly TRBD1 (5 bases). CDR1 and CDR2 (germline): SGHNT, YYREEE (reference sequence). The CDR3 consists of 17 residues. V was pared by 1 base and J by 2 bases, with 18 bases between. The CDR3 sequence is CASSLTARALTNYGYTF. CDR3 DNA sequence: TGTGCCAGCAGCTTGACGGCCAGGGCCTTAACAAACTATGGCTACACCTTC.

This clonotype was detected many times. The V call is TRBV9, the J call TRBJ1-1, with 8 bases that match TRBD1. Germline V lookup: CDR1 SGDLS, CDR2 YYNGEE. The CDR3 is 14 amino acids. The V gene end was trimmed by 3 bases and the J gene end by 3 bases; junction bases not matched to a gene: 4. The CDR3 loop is CASSENRGDTEAFF. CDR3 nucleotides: TGTGCCAGCAGCGAAAACAGGGGGGACACTGAAGCTTTCTTT.

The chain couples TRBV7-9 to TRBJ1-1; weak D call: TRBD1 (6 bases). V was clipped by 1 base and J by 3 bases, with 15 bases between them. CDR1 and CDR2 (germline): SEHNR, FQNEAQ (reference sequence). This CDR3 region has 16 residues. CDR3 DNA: TGTGCCAGCAGCTTAGAGGGGGGGCGCGGGGACACTGAAGCTTTCTTT. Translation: CASSLEGGRGDTEAFF.

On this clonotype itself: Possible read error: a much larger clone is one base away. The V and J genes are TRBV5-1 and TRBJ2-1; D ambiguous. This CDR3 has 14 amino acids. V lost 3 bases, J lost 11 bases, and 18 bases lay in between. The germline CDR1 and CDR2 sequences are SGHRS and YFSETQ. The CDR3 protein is CASSYVSFPPQQFF. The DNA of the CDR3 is TGCGCCAGCAGCTACGTCTCCTTCCCCCCCCAGCAGTTCTTC.

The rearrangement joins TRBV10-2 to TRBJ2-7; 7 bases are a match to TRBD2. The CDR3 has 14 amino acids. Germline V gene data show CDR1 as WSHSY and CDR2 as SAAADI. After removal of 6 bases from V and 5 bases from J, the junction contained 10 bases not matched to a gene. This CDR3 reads CASSRTSPWDEQYF. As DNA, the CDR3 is TGCGCCAGCAGCCGGACTAGTCCCTGGGACGAGCAGTACTTC.

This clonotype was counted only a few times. The DNA for the CDR3 is TGCAGTGCTAGACAGCGCAACCCGGGAGAGCAGTACTTC. Its protein product is CSARQRNPGEQYF. The chain joins TRBV20-1 to TRBJ2-7; D is possibly TRBD2 (5 bases). CDR3 size: 13 residues. V was pared by 2 bases and J by 7 bases, with 15 bases between. The germline CDR1 and CDR2 sequences are DFQATT and SNEGSKA (reference sequence).

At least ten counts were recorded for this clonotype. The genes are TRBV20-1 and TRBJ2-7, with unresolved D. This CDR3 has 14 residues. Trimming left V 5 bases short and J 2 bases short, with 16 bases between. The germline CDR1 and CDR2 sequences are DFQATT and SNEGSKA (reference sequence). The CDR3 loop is CSAARSDTTYEQYF. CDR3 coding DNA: TGCAGTGCTGCCCGTTCTGACACCACCTACGAGCAGTACTTC.

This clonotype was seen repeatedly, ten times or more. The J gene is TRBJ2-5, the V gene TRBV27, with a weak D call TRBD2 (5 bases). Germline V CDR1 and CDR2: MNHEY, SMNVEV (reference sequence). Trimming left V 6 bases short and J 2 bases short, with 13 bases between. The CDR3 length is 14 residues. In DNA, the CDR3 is TGTGCCAGCAGCCCTAGCTGGTTTCAAGAGACCCAGTACTTC. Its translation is CASSPSWFQETQYF.

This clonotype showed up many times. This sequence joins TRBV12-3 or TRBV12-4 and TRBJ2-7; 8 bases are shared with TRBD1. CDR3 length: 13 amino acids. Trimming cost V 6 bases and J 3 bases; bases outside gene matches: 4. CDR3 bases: TGTGCCAGCAGACGGACAGGGAGCTACGAGCAGTACTTC. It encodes CASRRTGSYEQYF.

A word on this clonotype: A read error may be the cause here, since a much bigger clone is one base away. In nucleotides, the CDR3 is TGCGCCAGCAGCGGAACAGGGAACCAAGAGACCCTGTACTTC. Amino acids: CASSGTGNQETLYF. This chain connects TRBV5-1 to TRBJ2-5; D might be TRBD1 (6 bases). Germline V gives CDR1 SGHRS, CDR2 YFSETQ. The CDR3 totals 14 residues.

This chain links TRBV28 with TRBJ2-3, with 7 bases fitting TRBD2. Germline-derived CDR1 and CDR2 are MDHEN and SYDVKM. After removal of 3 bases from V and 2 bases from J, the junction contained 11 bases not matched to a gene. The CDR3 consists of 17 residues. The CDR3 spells CASSFDSSGVNTDTQYF. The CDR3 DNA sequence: TGTGCCAGCAGTTTTGATTCCAGCGGGGTCAACACAGATACGCAGTATTTT.

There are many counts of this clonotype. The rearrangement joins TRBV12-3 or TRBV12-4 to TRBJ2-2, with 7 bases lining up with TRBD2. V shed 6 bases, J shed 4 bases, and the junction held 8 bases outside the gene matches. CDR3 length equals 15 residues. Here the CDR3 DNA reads TGTGCCAGCAGCGGGACTTGGGGGGGCACCGGGGAGCTGTTTTTT. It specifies CASSGTWGGTGELFF.